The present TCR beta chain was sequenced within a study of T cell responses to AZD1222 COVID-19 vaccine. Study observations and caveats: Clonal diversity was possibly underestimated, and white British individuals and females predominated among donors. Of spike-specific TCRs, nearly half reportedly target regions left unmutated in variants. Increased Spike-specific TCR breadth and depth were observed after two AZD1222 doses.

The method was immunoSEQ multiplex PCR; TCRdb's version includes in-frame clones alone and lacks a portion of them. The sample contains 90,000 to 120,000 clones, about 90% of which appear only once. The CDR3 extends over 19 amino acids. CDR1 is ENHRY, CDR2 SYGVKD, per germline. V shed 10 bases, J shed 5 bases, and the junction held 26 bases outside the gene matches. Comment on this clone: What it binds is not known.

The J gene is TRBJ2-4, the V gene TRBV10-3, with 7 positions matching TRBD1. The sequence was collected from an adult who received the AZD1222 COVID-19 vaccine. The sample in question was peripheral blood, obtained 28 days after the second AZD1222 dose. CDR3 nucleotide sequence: TGTGCCACCCCAGTGGGGTTTCTCAGTGAGACAGGGAGCGAAAACATTCAGTACTTC. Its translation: CATPVGFLSETGSENIQYF.